A single sample is the source of the 26 T cell receptor beta chains below, sequenced in a study of cytomegalovirus exposure and HLA in healthy donors. TCRdb's table, derived via immunoSEQ multiplex PCR, lists solely in-frame clones and lacks some. Here the sample spans around 63,000 clones, 90% to 97% being singletons. The sequenced material came from PBMCs. Receptor source: a woman in her late teens or twenties in good health and CMV-seronegative.

The chain couples TRBV27 to TRBJ2-1; D is unresolved. Germline CDR1 is MNHEY and CDR2 is SMNVEV (reference sequence). The CDR3 length is 11 residues. V lost 4 bases and J lost 5, with 3 bases in between. CDR3 nucleotides: TGTGCCAGCAGTTCCAACAATGAGCAGTTCTTC. It translates to CASSSNNEQFF.

The gene calls are TRBV5-4 and TRBJ2-5, with D possibly matching TRBD1 (6 bases). Germline CDR1 is SGHNT and CDR2 is YYREEE (reference sequence). V was cut by 4 bases and J by 1 base, with 8 bases left in between. The CDR3 is 13 residues long. The CDR3 sequence is CASSRDTQETQYF. CDR3 nucleotides: TGTGCCAGCAGCCGGGACACCCAAGAGACCCAGTACTTC.

The rearrangement uses TRBV5-4 and TRBJ2-7, with D perhaps matching TRBD2 (6 bases). This CDR3 is 13 amino acids long. Germline CDR1 reads SGHNT; CDR2 reads YYREEE (reference sequence). Trimming took off 4 bases at V and 3 bases at J, with 11 bases between the two ends. The CDR3 loop reads CASSPGDSYEQYF. In nucleotides, the CDR3 is TGTGCCAGCAGCCCGGGAGACAGCTACGAGCAGTACTTC.

This clone was detected only once. V usage is TRBV29-1 and J usage is TRBJ1-3; 10 bases fit TRBD1. Germline V gene data show CDR1 as SQVTM and CDR2 as ANQGSEA. The CDR3 length is 15 residues. With 5 bases clipped from V and 4 bases from J, the junction kept 8 bases outside the gene matches. In DNA form, the CDR3 reads TGCAGCGTTTGGGACAGGGGATTGGAGGGAAACACCATATATTTT. It encodes CSVWDRGLEGNTIYF. Based on the CDR3 plus reference TRBV29-1 and TRBJ1-3, the full variable domain is SAVISQKPSRDICQRGTSLTIQCQVDSQVTMMFWYRQQPGQSLTLIATANQGSEATYESGFVIDKFPISRPNLTFSTLTVSNMSPEDSSIYLCSVWDRGLEGNTIYFGEGSWLTVV.

The chain couples TRBV28 to TRBJ2-7; D is unclear. The CDR3 runs 13 residues. Germline lookup yields CDR1 MDHEN and CDR2 SYDVKM. V dropped 7 bases and J dropped 2 bases, with 12 bases sitting between them. The CDR3 is CASTTGGTYEQYF. CDR3 nucleotides: TGTGCCAGCACCACTGGCGGTACCTACGAGCAGTACTTC.

The rearrangement joins TRBV15 to TRBJ2-1, with D maybe TRBD1 (5 bases). The CDR3 runs 15 residues. V lost 0 bases, J lost 8 bases, and 14 bases lay in between. CDR1 is LNHNV, CDR2 YYDKDF, per germline (reference sequence). The CDR3 DNA is TGTGCCACCAGCAGAGATGGGGCAGTTACGGATGAGCAGTTCTTC. Protein product: CATSRDGAVTDEQFF. Complete variable domain (other parts from reference TRBV15 and TRBJ2-1): DAMVIQNPRYQVTQFGKPVTLSCSQTLNHNVMYWYQQKSSQAPKLLFHYYDKDFNNEADTPDNFQSRRPNTSFCFLDIRSPGLGDTAMYLCATSRDGAVTDEQFFGPGTRLTVL.

The chain uses TRBV28 and TRBJ2-1; 13 bases fit TRBD2. With 6 bases clipped from V and 4 bases from J, the junction kept 6 bases outside the gene matches. The CDR3 has 16 amino acids. Germline loops: CDR1 MDHEN, CDR2 SYDVKM. The CDR3 here is CASSQRLAGGYNEQFF. CDR3 in DNA: TGTGCCAGCAGCCAGAGACTAGCGGGGGGATACAATGAGCAGTTCTTC.

This sequence joins TRBV7-9 and TRBJ2-7; D is possibly TRBD1 (8 bases). Trimming took off 5 bases at V and 4 bases at J, with 15 bases between the two ends. Germline V CDR1 and CDR2: SEHNR, FQNEAQ (reference sequence). The CDR3 runs to 14 residues. The CDR3 region is CASSPTGGVYEQYF. CDR3 nucleotide sequence: TGTGCCAGCAGCCCAACAGGGGGGGTTTACGAGCAGTACTTC.

This chain joins TRBV10-3 and TRBJ2-1; possibly TRBD2 for D (5 bases). CDR1 is ENHRY and CDR2 is SYGVKD in the germline V gene. CDR3 length: 12 residues. V was clipped by 4 bases and J by 9 bases, with 10 bases between them. Here the CDR3 DNA reads TGTGCCATCAGTGTCTCGGGAACTGAGCAGTTCTTC. Protein: CAISVSGTEQFF.

In the case of this clone: At one boundary the junction diverges from the germline segment, which might be a read error. The chain is built from TRBV28 and TRBJ1-1; 10 nucleotides agree with TRBD1. This CDR3 has 16 amino acids. Germline V lookup: CDR1 MDHEN, CDR2 SYDVKM. In nucleotides, the CDR3 is TGTGCCAGCAGTTCCGACAGGGGGCACAAGAACGCTGAAGCTTTCTTT. This translates into CASSSDRGHKNAEAFF.

The chain recombines TRBV7-2 with TRBJ2-7; D is perhaps TRBD2 (5 bases). Trimming took 5 bases from V and 9 from J, leaving 17 bases between them. Germline-derived CDR1 and CDR2 are SGHTA and FQGNSA. The CDR3 has 13 residues. Here the CDR3 DNA reads TGTGCCAGCAGCGCAGGACCGAGGAGGTGGCAGTACTTC. It is translated as CASSAGPRRWQYF.

The chain carries TRBV5-4 and TRBJ2-5, with D hard to call. V gave up 4 bases and J gave up 2 bases, with 6 bases separating them. Per germline, CDR1 SGHNT and CDR2 YYREEE (reference sequence). The CDR3 length is 12 residues. The CDR3 sequence is CASSHQQETQYF. In DNA, the CDR3 is TGTGCCAGCAGCCATCAACAAGAGACCCAGTACTTC.

The chain joins TRBV2 to TRBJ2-7; D possibly corresponds to TRBD1 (5 bases). Trimming stripped 1 base from V and 8 bases from J, with 9 bases between. The length of the CDR3 is 12 residues. Germline values: CDR1 SNHLY, CDR2 FYNNEI. The CDR3 loop reads CASSEVRAQQYF. Here the CDR3 DNA reads TGTGCCAGCAGTGAAGTCAGGGCGCAGCAGTACTTC.

This sequence joins TRBV4-3 and TRBJ2-3, with 7 bases aligning to TRBD2. V dropped 1 base and J dropped 4; count of bases not matched to a gene: 11. The CDR3 runs 17 residues. The germline gives CDR1 LGHNA, CDR2 YSLEER. CDR3 in DNA: TGCGCCAGCAGCCAAGGGGCATCGAGCGCGGGGGCAGATACGCAGTATTTT. It encodes CASSQGASSAGADTQYF.

The V and J genes are TRBV28 and TRBJ2-1; 9 bases fit TRBD1. This CDR3 comprises 14 residues. Germline-derived CDR1 and CDR2 are MDHEN and SYDVKM. The V segment lost 6 bases and the J segment 7 bases; nucleotides outside the gene matches: 7. CDR3 in amino acids: CASSQPGQGNEQFF. The CDR3 nucleotides are TGTGCCAGCAGCCAACCGGGACAGGGTAATGAGCAGTTCTTC.

In nucleotides, the CDR3 is TGCGCCAGCAGCCAAGATCTGGGCAGGTCGGTCGAGCAGTACTTC. Its protein product is CASSQDLGRSVEQYF. The chain couples TRBV4-1 to TRBJ2-7; D ambiguous. CDR1 is MGHRA and CDR2 is YSYEKL in the germline V gene. Trimming removed 0 bases from V and 6 bases from J, with 15 bases in between. The CDR3 has 15 amino acids.

The rearrangement joins TRBV4-3 to TRBJ2-1, with D unclear. V lost 0 bases to trimming and J lost 2 bases, with 11 bases between them. The CDR3 loop spans 16 amino acids. Germline-derived CDR1 and CDR2 are LGHNA and YSLEER. The CDR3 DNA is TGCGCCAGCAGCCAAGAGGTGAGGTTCCCCTACAATGAGCAGTTCTTC. It encodes CASSQEVRFPYNEQFF.

The chain couples TRBV28 to TRBJ2-7; 12 bases are shared with TRBD2. The CDR3 is 16 residues long. The germline CDR1 and CDR2 sequences are MDHEN and SYDVKM. V shed 5 bases, J shed 3 bases, and the junction held 8 bases outside the gene matches. CDR3 sequence reads: CASSPPLAGGHYEQYF. The CDR3 bases are TGTGCCAGCAGTCCCCCTCTAGCGGGAGGGCACTACGAGCAGTACTTC.

The chain couples TRBV25-1 to TRBJ2-3; D possibly corresponds to TRBD2 (6 bases). CDR3 length: 12 amino acids. V shed 5 bases and J shed 6 bases, with 9 bases lying between them. CDR1 MGHDK and CDR2 SYGVNS come from the germline V gene. The CDR3 loop is CASSPRGDTQYF. The CDR3 coding sequence is TGTGCCAGCAGTCCCCGGGGGGATACGCAGTATTTT.

This chain connects TRBV7-2 to TRBJ1-4; tentatively, D is TRBD1 (6 bases). This CDR3 has 13 amino acids. V lost 8 bases to trimming and J lost 8 bases, with 15 bases between them. In germline, CDR1 is SGHTA, CDR2 FQGNSA. As DNA, the CDR3 is TGTGCCAGCGCACCGGGGGGCCAAGAAAAACTGTTTTTT. Protein sequence: CASAPGGQEKLFF.

This chain's CDR3 is CASSPTGNYGYTF. As DNA, the CDR3 is TGTGCCAGCAGTCCCACAGGGAACTATGGCTACACCTTC. The chain carries TRBV6-5 and TRBJ1-2; tentative D call: TRBD1 (6 bases). Germline V gene sequence: CDR1 MNHEY, CDR2 SVGAGI. This CDR3 contains 13 residues. V was clipped by 5 bases and J by 2 bases, with 9 bases between them.

The chain has TRBV9 and TRBJ2-5; 8 nucleotides align to TRBD1. Germline V CDR1 and CDR2: SGDLS, YYNGEE. With V trimmed by 4 bases and J by 1 base, 3 bases remained unmatched. This CDR3 is built from 14 residues. As DNA, the CDR3 is TGTGCCAGCAGCACCGACAGGGGCCAAGAGACCCAGTACTTC. Translated, it gives CASSTDRGQETQYF. Variable domain in full (rest from reference TRBV9 and TRBJ2-5): DSGVTQTPKHLITATGQRVTLRCSPRSGDLSVYWYQQSLDQGLQFLIQYYNGEERAKGNILERFSAQQFPDLHSELNLSSLELGDSALYFCASSTDRGQETQYFGPGTRLLVL.

The chain carries TRBV4-1 and TRBJ2-3, with D unresolved. V lost 2 bases to trimming and J lost 3 bases, with 12 bases between them. CDR3 length equals 15 residues. Germline CDR1 reads MGHRA; CDR2 reads YSYEKL. The CDR3 loop reads CASSQPARKTDTQYF. CDR3 nucleotides: TGCGCCAGCAGCCAACCGGCTAGAAAGACAGATACGCAGTATTTT.

The CDR3 loop is CASSFSAGFYGYTF. In DNA form, the CDR3 reads TGTGCCAGCAGTTTTTCGGCAGGGTTCTATGGCTACACCTTC. The V gene is TRBV28, the J gene TRBJ1-2, with D possibly being TRBD1 (5 bases). The germline V gene encodes CDR1 MDHEN and CDR2 SYDVKM. This CDR3 region has 14 residues. The germline V and J ends were trimmed by 3 bases and 4 bases, with 12 bases remaining between them.

The rearrangement links TRBV7-2 to TRBJ1-5; D might be TRBD1 (5 bases). Germline V lookup: CDR1 SGHTA, CDR2 FQGNSA. Trimming removed 5 bases at V and 3 bases at J, with 14 bases between. The CDR3 is 15 residues long. In DNA, the CDR3 is TGTGCCAGCAGCCCCCGGGCGGGGACCAATCAGCCCCAGCATTTT. Translation: CASSPRAGTNQPQHF.

The DNA for the CDR3 is TGTGCCAGCTCACCCGACAGGGGGGCAAGCAATCAGCCCCAGCATTTT. As protein: CASSPDRGASNQPQHF. V and J are TRBV18 and TRBJ1-5, with 9 bases aligning to TRBD1. The CDR3 spans 16 residues. Losses at the gene ends were 3 bases for V and 1 base for J; bases not matched to a gene: 4. Germline V lookup: CDR1 KGHSH, CDR2 LQKENI. The variable domain in full, with the rest retrieved from reference TRBV18 and TRBJ1-5, is NAGVMQNPRHLVRRRGQEARLRCSPMKGHSHVYWYRQLPEEGLKFMVYLQKENIIDESGMPKERFSAEFPKEGPSILRIQQVVRGDSAAYFCASSPDRGASNQPQHFGDGTRLSIL.